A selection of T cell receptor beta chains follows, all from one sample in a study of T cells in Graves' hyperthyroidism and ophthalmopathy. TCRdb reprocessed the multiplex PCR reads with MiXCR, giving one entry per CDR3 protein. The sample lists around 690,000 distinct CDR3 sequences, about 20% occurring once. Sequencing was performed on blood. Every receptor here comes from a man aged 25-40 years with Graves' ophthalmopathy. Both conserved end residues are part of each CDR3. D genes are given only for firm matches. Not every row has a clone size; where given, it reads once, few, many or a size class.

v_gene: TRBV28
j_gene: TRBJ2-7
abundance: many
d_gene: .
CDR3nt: TGTGCCAGCACGGGCGCAGGGCTAAGCGAGCAGTACTTC
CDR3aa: CASTGAGLSEQYF

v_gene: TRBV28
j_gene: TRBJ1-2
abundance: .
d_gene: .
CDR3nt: TGTGCCAGCAGTCCCCCTCCAGGGTTAGGCTACACCTTC
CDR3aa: CASSPPPGLGYTF

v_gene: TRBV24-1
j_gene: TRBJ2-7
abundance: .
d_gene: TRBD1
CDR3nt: TGTGCCACCAGTGATCCGGGACAGGGGGACGAGCAGTACTTC
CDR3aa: CATSDPGQGDEQYF

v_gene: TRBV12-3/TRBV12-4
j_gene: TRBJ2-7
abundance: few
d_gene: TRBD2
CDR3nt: TGTGCCAGCCGCCCGGGGAGGGGAGGCCTGGGGGAGCAGTACTTC
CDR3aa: CASRPGRGGLGEQYF

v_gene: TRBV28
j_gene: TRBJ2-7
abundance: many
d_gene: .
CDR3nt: TGTGCCAGCAGTTTGTTCACATCTAACCCTTCCTACGAGCAGTACTTC
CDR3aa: CASSLFTSNPSYEQYF

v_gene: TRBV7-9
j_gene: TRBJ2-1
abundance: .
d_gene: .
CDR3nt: TGTGCCAGCAGCTTAGCGGTCCCTGAGCAGTTCTTC
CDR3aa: CASSLAVPEQFF

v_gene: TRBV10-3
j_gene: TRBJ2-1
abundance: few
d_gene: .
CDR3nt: TGTGCCATCAGTTCAAGTTGGACCACCAGGAATGAGCAGTTCTTC
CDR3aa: CAISSSWTTRNEQFF

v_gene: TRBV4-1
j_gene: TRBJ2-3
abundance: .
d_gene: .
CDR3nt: TGCGCCAGCAGCCAGCCCTTGGGGGGCGATACGCAGTATTTT
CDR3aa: CASSQPLGGDTQYF

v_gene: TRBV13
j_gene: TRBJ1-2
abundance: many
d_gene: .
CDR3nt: TGTGCCAGCAGCTTGGGACCGGCTAACTATGGCTACACCTTC
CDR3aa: CASSLGPANYGYTF

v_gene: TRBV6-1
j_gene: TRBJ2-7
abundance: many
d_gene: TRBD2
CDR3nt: TGTGCCAGCAGTGAGGCGGGAGGGCCTTACGAGCAGTACTTC
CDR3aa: CASSEAGGPYEQYF

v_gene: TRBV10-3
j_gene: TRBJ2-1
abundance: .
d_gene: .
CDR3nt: TGTGCCATCAGTGATCCGGGACATATCAATGAGCAGTTCTTC
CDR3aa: CAISDPGHINEQFF

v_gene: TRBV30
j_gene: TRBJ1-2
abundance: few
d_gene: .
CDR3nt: TGTGCCTGGAGTGTACGGGGGCTCTATGGCTACACCTTC
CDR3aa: CAWSVRGLYGYTF

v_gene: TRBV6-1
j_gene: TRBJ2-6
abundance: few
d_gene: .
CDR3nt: TGTGCCAGCAGACCCTTCCGTGGGGGGGCCAACGTCCTGACTTTC
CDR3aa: CASRPFRGGANVLTF

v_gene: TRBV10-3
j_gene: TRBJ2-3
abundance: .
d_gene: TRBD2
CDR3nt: TGTGCCAACTACCCTCCGGGACTAGCGGGAGGTTGGACAGATACGCAGTATTTT
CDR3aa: CANYPPGLAGGWTDTQYF

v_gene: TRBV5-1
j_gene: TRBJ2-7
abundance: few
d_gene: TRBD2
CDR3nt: TGCGCCAGCAGCTTGGGGGCTAGCGGGAGCAACGAGCAGTACTTC
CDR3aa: CASSLGASGSNEQYF

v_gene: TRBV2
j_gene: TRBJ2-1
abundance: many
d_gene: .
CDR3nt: TGTGCCAGCAACGTCGGTGAGCAGTTCTTC
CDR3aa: CASNVGEQFF

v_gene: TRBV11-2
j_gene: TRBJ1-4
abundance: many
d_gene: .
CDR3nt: TGTGCCAGCAGCCAGGTGCCCATGCCTAATGAAAAACTGTTTTTT
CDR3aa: CASSQVPMPNEKLFF

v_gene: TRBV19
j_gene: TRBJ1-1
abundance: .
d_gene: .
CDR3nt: TGTGCCAGTCCCCCCCCGGGGGCCGAGAACACTGAAGCTTTCTTT
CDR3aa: CASPPPGAENTEAFF